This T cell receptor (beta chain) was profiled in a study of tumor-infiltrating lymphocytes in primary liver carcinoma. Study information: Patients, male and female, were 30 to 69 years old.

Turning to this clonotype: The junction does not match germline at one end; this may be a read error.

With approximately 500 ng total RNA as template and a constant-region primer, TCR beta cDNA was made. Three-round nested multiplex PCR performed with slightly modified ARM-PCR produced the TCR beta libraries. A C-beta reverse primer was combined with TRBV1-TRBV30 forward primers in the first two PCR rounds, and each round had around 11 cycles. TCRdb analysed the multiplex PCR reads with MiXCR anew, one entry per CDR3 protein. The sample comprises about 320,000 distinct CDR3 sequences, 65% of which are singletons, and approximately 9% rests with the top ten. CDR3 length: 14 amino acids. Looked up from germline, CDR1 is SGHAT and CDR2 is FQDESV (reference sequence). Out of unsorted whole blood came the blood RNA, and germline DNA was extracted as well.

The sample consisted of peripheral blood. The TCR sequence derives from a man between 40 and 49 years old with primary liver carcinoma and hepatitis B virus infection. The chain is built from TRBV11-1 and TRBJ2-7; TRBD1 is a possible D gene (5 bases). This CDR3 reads CANIFYGASSEQYF. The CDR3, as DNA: TGTGCCAACATCTTTTATGGGGCCTCCTCCGAGCAGTACTTC. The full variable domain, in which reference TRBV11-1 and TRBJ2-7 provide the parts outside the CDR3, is EAEVAQSPRYKITEKSQAVAFWCDPISGHATLYWYRQILGQGPELLVQFQDESVVDDSQLPKDRFSAERLKGVDSTLKIQPAELGDSAMYLCANIFYGASSEQYFGPGTRLTVT.